The 3 T cell receptor beta chains given below trace back to one sample, sequenced in a study of blood T cell repertoires in COVID-19. The assay was immunoSEQ multiplex PCR, and TCRdb's table has in-frame clones only and misses some. This sample has 250,000 to 300,000 clones; about nine tenths occur once, and the top ten carry 2% to 2.5%. What was sequenced was peripheral blood. The receptors originated from a woman in her forties or fifties who had recovered from COVID-19.

The chain is built from TRBV7-9 and TRBJ2-5, with D maybe TRBD2 (5 bases). The germline V gene has CDR1 SEHNR and CDR2 FQNEAQ (reference sequence). The V and J ends lost 5 bases and 2 bases respectively, with 15 bases between them. The CDR3 extends over 15 amino acids. CDR3 nucleotides: TGTGCCAGCAGCCTTCCCGGACTGGCACAAGAGACCCAGTACTTC. It is translated as CASSLPGLAQETQYF.

The table lists this clone with a count of one. The rearrangement links TRBV7-2 to TRBJ2-7, with 9 bases fitting TRBD2. Unmatched junction bases numbered 9, after V lost 1 base and J lost 2 bases. This CDR3 contains 17 residues. Germline V lookup: CDR1 SGHTA, CDR2 FQGNSA. CDR3 sequence reads: CASSLVGGGRAPYEQYF. CDR3 DNA: TGTGCCAGCAGCTTAGTTGGTGGCGGGAGGGCCCCCTACGAGCAGTACTTC.

The V gene is TRBV18, the J gene TRBJ1-2, with D perhaps matching TRBD1 (6 bases). The CDR3 sequence is 14 residues long. Germline CDR1 KGHSH, CDR2 LQKENI. The V end was cut by 4 bases, the J end by 4 bases, with 13 bases between. The DNA for the CDR3 is TGTGCCAGCTCACAGACCCAGGGGAGCTATGGCTACACCTTC. Protein product: CASSQTQGSYGYTF.